This TCR beta chain was found in a study of blood T cells in healthy people across ages. General study results and limits: Considered underestimates were the diversity estimates obtained from one million T cells.

The germline gives CDR1 MNHEY, CDR2 SVGAGI. The CDR3 consists of 14 residues. V shed 5 bases and J shed 5 bases, with 15 bases lying between them. Through a sample-barcoded 5' primer and a J-beta primer mix, a second PCR was run for roughly 7 to 11 cycles. Through a template-switch adaptor with 12 random nucleotides, each cDNA molecule received a tag. TCRdb reanalysed the 5' RACE reads using MiXCR and keeps one entry per CDR3 protein. The sample lists some 760,000 distinct CDR3 sequences, approximately 25% occurring once. A remark on this clonotype: The target antigen is unknown.

The same sample was also studied in work on T cells of mothers and their children. That paper adds: Slightly higher, non-significant overlap characterized related mother-child pairs relative to unrelated pairs. No clone of persistent microchimeric T cells was detected.

The receptor was derived from a boy aged 5-17 years in good health. The chain recombines TRBV6-5 with TRBJ1-1; a weak D match, TRBD1 (5 bases). Sequenced input: blood. The CDR3, as DNA: TGTGCCAGCAGTCTTCAGGGTTTTAGGACTGAAGCTTTCTTT. This encodes CASSLQGFRTEAFF.